The 13 T cell receptor beta chains reported below all come from one sample, sequenced in a study of regulatory T cells in long-lasting Graves disease. Noted time point: persistent/refractory GD, antithyroid drugs over 5 years with positive TRAb. The TCR library was made from RNA extracted from PBMCs. To make TCR beta libraries, researchers used iRepertoire HTBI primers and Arm-PCR of CDR3 regions. TCRdb re-analysed the multiplex PCR reads in MiXCR, keeping a single row per CDR3 protein. The sample holds fewer than 450,000 distinct CDR3 sequences; less than 25% are singletons and the top ten take less than 25%. The sample in question was peripheral blood mononuclear cells (PBMCs), obtained when the disease was refractory, from a patient treated with antithyroid drugs. The receptor source for this set is a female donor with Graves disease.

The chain combines TRBV29-1 with TRBJ2-7, with D possibly TRBD2 on 6 matching bases. CDR1 SQVTM and CDR2 ANQGSEA come from the germline V gene. Trimming left V 4 bases short and J 1 base short, with 14 bases between. The CDR3 length is 14 residues. The CDR3 here is CSVVGSGKSYEQYF. The DNA for the CDR3 is TGCAGCGTTGTCGGGAGCGGCAAGTCCTACGAGCAGTACTTC.

This clonotype showed up just a few times. J is TRBJ1-2 and V is TRBV12-3 or TRBV12-4, with TRBD1 as a possible D gene (5 bases). This CDR3 has 13 residues. Trimming removed 7 bases at V and 8 bases at J, with 17 bases between. The CDR3 region is CASKKTGPRGYTF. For the CDR3, the DNA is TGTGCCAGCAAGAAAACGGGACCACGAGGCTACACCTTC.

Only a few counts were recorded for this clonotype. This chain joins TRBV12-3 or TRBV12-4 and TRBJ2-2, with TRBD2 matching 11 bases. The CDR3 spans 16 residues. The ends lost 6 bases at V and 3 bases at J; junction bases unmatched: 6. CDR3 nucleotide sequence: TGTGCCAGCAGGGATAGCGGGAGGGCCGACACCGGGGAGCTGTTTTTT. Translation: CASRDSGRADTGELFF.

This clonotype was found many times. The chain has TRBV28 and TRBJ2-2; D assignment may be TRBD1 or TRBD2 (5 bases each). This CDR3 is built from 13 residues. Germline values: CDR1 MDHEN, CDR2 SYDVKM. V was clipped by 5 bases and J by 8 bases, with 12 bases between them. The CDR3 loop reads CASSEKWGGELFF. The CDR3, as DNA: TGTGCCAGCAGTGAGAAATGGGGGGGGGAGCTGTTTTTT.

This clonotype has ten or more counts. The genes are TRBV12-3 or TRBV12-4 and TRBJ1-2; D not resolved. The ends were cut back, 6 bases at V and 5 bases at J, with 16 bases in the middle. This CDR3 has 14 residues. The CDR3 spells CASSFIPAGYGYTF. The CDR3 DNA reads as TGTGCCAGCAGCTTTATCCCAGCTGGTTATGGCTACACCTTC.

On this clonotype: A read error may explain this, as a much larger clone is one base away. The chain joins TRBV18 to TRBJ2-5; 9 positions agree with TRBD2. After removal of 4 bases from V and 4 bases from J, the junction contained 4 bases not matched to a gene. CDR3 length: 14 amino acids. Germline V gene data show CDR1 as KGHSH and CDR2 as LQKENI. The CDR3 DNA reads as TGTGCCAGCTCACGGGTAGCGGGAGCAGAGACCCAGTACTTC. It is translated as CASSRVAGAETQYF.

This clonotype was seen repeatedly, ten times or more. The chain combines TRBV6-1 with TRBJ2-7; no reliable D call. CDR1 is MNHNS, CDR2 SASEGT, per germline. CDR3 length: 15 amino acids. V lost 9 bases and J lost 9, with 27 bases in between. CDR3 in amino acids: CASQSGPDAFLGQYF. The CDR3 DNA is TGTGCCAGTCAATCAGGCCCCGACGCGTTCCTCGGGCAGTACTTC.

The V gene is TRBV9, the J gene TRBJ1-2; 9 nucleotides align to TRBD1. Trimming at V came to 3 bases and at J to 0 bases, leaving 6 bases not matched to a gene. The CDR3 length is 16 residues. Germline V gives CDR1 SGDLS, CDR2 YYNGEE. In DNA, the CDR3 is TGTGCCAGCAGCGGCTGGACAGGGGAGTCTAACTATGGCTACACCTTC. Translated: CASSGWTGESNYGYTF.

This clonotype occurred many times. The chain links TRBV24-1 to TRBJ1-1; 10 bases are a match to TRBD1. This CDR3 region has 16 residues. The germline CDR1 and CDR2 sequences are KGHDR and SFDVKD. V dropped 7 bases and J dropped 4; count of bases not matched to a gene: 11. CDR3 sequence (DNA): TGTGCCACCAGCGTTGACAGGGGGCGAGGTATCACTGAAGCTTTCTTT. Translation: CATSVDRGRGITEAFF.

The CDR3 reads CASSRRDRAYGYTF. Written as DNA, the CDR3 is TGTGCCAGCAGCCGCCGGGACAGAGCCTATGGCTACACCTTC. The V call is TRBV7-9, the J call TRBJ1-2; 7 bases line up with TRBD1. Germline values: CDR1 SEHNR, CDR2 FQNEAQ (reference sequence). CDR3 length equals 14 residues. V lost 5 bases and J lost 4; bases outside the gene matches: 7.

A few counts support this clonotype. J is TRBJ1-4 and V is TRBV30; a weak D match, TRBD1 (5 bases). Germline CDR1 reads GTSNPN; CDR2 reads SVGIG (reference sequence). Trimming took off 5 bases at V and 10 bases at J, with 17 bases between the two ends. CDR3 size: 13 residues. The CDR3 here is CAWHSPERGKLFF. DNA of the CDR3: TGTGCCTGGCATAGCCCCGAAAGGGGAAAACTGTTTTTT.

In its sample, this clonotype was seen a few times. V gene TRBV7-2 combines with J gene TRBJ2-5, with D tentatively TRBD2 (6 bases). The CDR3 spans 14 residues. With 5 bases removed from V and 2 bases from J, the gap between germline ends came to 12 bases. The V gene's germline CDR1 is SGHTA and CDR2 FQGNSA. This CDR3 is CASSPTSWQETQYF. As DNA, the CDR3 is TGTGCCAGCAGCCCAACTAGCTGGCAAGAGACCCAGTACTTC.

This clonotype was recorded many times. The V call is TRBV13, the J call TRBJ1-2, with D unresolved. V was cut by 5 bases and J by 10 bases, with 17 bases left in between. The germline CDR1 and CDR2 sequences are PRHDT and FYEKMQ (reference sequence). The CDR3 totals 13 residues. The DNA of the CDR3 is TGTGCCAGCAGCCTCGGTCCCGCGCCTGACTACACCTTC. Residues: CASSLGPAPDYTF.